This is a list of T cell receptor beta chains from one sample in a study of breast tumors, draining lymph nodes, adjacent tissues. TCRdb re-derived calls from the multiplex PCR reads in MiXCR, one entry per CDR3 protein. The table lists under 300,000 distinct CDR3 sequences, less than 40% of them singletons. Sequenced: axillary lymph node tissue. The receptor set was obtained from a female donor with breast cancer. Some clones in this sample may be carry-over from other donors' samples. The CDR3 runs from the conserved cysteine through the conserved F or W. Fields, in order: V gene, J gene, D gene, clone size, CDR3 DNA, CDR3 protein. D genes are given only for firm matches. Only some rows state a clone size, as once, few, many or a class for expanded clones.

>TRBV6-5|TRBJ2-1|TRBD2|few
TGTGCCAGCAGTTATGCGCCCGGGACTAGCGGGAACTACAATGAGCAGTTCTTC
CASSYAPGTSGNYNEQFF
>TRBV29-1|TRBJ2-3|-|many
TGCAGCGCCATACTAGCTGGGGCAGATACGCAGTATTTT
CSAILAGADTQYF
>TRBV6-6|TRBJ2-7|-|-
TGTGCCAGCAGTCACGATCGGGCGGGGAACTCCTACGAGCAGTACTTC
CASSHDRAGNSYEQYF
>TRBV6-6|TRBJ1-6|TRBD1|many
TGTGCCAGCAGATCGGACAGGGGCGTATCGGGTTCACCCCTCCACTTT
CASRSDRGVSGSPLHF
>TRBV4-2|TRBJ2-1|TRBD1|-
TGTGCCAGCAGCCAAGAGGTCCTGGGACAGAAGCGTCCGAATGAGCAGTTCTTC
CASSQEVLGQKRPNEQFF
>TRBV7-3|TRBJ1-5|-|many
TGTGCCAGCAGCCTGGGACGGCGCAATCAGCCCCAGCATTTT
CASSLGRRNQPQHF
>TRBV29-1|TRBJ2-3|-|few
TGCAGCGTTTCTATGGAAGATACGCAGTATTTT
CSVSMEDTQYF
>TRBV6-2/TRBV6-3|TRBJ1-5|TRBD1|few
TGTGCCAGCAGACCGGACAGGGGCCCTAATCAGCCCCAGCATTTT
CASRPDRGPNQPQHF
>TRBV20-1|TRBJ2-1|TRBD2|many
TGCAGTGCACCCCGAGCGGGACTAGCGGGAGATGAGCAGTTCTTC
CSAPRAGLAGDEQFF
>TRBV5-1|TRBJ1-6|TRBD1|many
TGCGCCAGCAGCTTGGAGGGGACAGGGATTAATTCACCCCTCCACTTT
CASSLEGTGINSPLHF
>TRBV2|TRBJ1-5|TRBD1|many
TGTGCCAGCAGATCGGGACAGGCAGCGAATCAGCCCCAGCATTTT
CASRSGQAANQPQHF
>TRBV6-6|TRBJ1-3|-|-
TGTGCCAGCAGTCCTACAGGCCTGGGCGGCTCTGGAAACACCATATATTTT
CASSPTGLGGSGNTIYF
>TRBV2|TRBJ2-2|TRBD2|many
TGTGCCAGCAGAGGGACTAGCGGGAGATCCGGGGAGCTGTTTTTT
CASRGTSGRSGELFF
>TRBV18|TRBJ2-1|TRBD2|many
TGTGCCAGCTCACCGAGCCACGGGAGGGGGAATGAGCAGTTCTTC
CASSPSHGRGNEQFF
>TRBV19|TRBJ2-4|TRBD2|-
TGTGCCAGTAGTAGAATTCTAGCGGGAGGGCCTAAAAACATTCAGTCCTTC
CASSRILAGGPKNIQSF
>TRBV29-1|TRBJ2-7|TRBD2|many
TGCAGCGTTGACAACAGCGGGAGCTCCTACGAGCAGTACTTC
CSVDNSGSSYEQYF
>TRBV6-1|TRBJ2-3|-|-
TGTGCCAGCAGTGACAATCTAGCGAGAAGACGCACAGATACGCAGTATTTT
CASSDNLARRRTDTQYF
>TRBV7-8|TRBJ1-6|TRBD1|many
TGTGCCAGCAGCTTAGTTCAGGGGGATAATTCACCCCTCCACTTT
CASSLVQGDNSPLHF
>TRBV24-1|TRBJ2-1|-|many
TGTGCCACCAGTGAAAGGGGCGTATACAATGAGCAGTTCTTC
CATSERGVYNEQFF
>TRBV18|TRBJ2-7|-|many
TGTGCCAGCTCACCAGCTAGCAGATCCTACGAGCAGTACTTC
CASSPASRSYEQYF
>TRBV2|TRBJ2-3|TRBD1|-
TGTGCCAGCAGACTCCCGGGACAGGTTAAAGATACGCAGTATTTT
CASRLPGQVKDTQYF
>TRBV19|TRBJ2-3|-|-
TGTGCCAGTAGTATAGATGGACGACGGGATACTAGCACAGATACGCAGTATTTT
CASSIDGRRDTSTDTQYF
>TRBV2|TRBJ2-1|TRBD2|-
TGTGCCAGCAGTTCGACTAGCGGGAGCCAGTTCTTC
CASSSTSGSQFF
>TRBV29-1|TRBJ2-7|TRBD1|-
TGCAGCGTTGGTCGCGGGACAGGGGGCACGTACGAGCAGTACTTC
CSVGRGTGGTYEQYF
>TRBV11-2|TRBJ1-4|TRBD1|-
TGTGCCAGCAGTTCTAGGACAGGGGGCGGACCTAATGAAAAACTGTTTTTT
CASSSRTGGGPNEKLFF
>TRBV4-1|TRBJ2-7|TRBD2|many
TGCGCCAGCAGCCAAGATCCCACGGGGGGAGACTACGAGCAGTACTTC
CASSQDPTGGDYEQYF
>TRBV11-3|TRBJ2-5|TRBD2|-
TGTGCCAGCAGCTTACTCGGACTAGCGGGAGGAAAAGAGACCCAGTACTTC
CASSLLGLAGGKETQYF
>TRBV4-1|TRBJ1-3|-|-
TGCGCCAGCAGCCAAGAGGGCGTATATTTT
CASSQEGVYF
>TRBV24-1|TRBJ2-1|-|-
TGTGCCACCAGTGATTTGCAAACAGGAGACAATGAGCAGTTCTTC
CATSDLQTGDNEQFF
>TRBV7-2|TRBJ2-1|-|many
TGTGCCAGCAGCTTAGGGTTAGCTGGTGAGCAGTTCTTC
CASSLGLAGEQFF
>TRBV2|TRBJ2-7|TRBD2|many
TGTGCCAGCAGCGGGGGACTAGCCTACGAGCAGTACTTC
CASSGGLAYEQYF
>TRBV20-1|TRBJ1-2|-|-
TGCAGTGCTAGACATTATCACCGTGGACGGTTTGAGTATGGCTACACCTTC
CSARHYHRGRFEYGYTF
>TRBV5-1|TRBJ2-1|TRBD1|many
TGCGCCAGCAGCTTGGGGGGACAGGGAGGGGATGAGCAGTTCTTC
CASSLGGQGGDEQFF
>TRBV2|TRBJ1-2|TRBD1|-
TGTGCCAGCAGCAAGGGGACAGGGGTTTTCCAGGATGGCTACACCTTC
CASSKGTGVFQDGYTF
>TRBV29-1|TRBJ2-5|TRBD2|-
TGCAGCATCTCCGCTAGCGGGAGGGTCATAGAGACCCAGTACTTC
CSISASGRVIETQYF
>TRBV7-2|TRBJ2-3|TRBD2|many
TGTGCCAGCAGCTTAGTGGTTAGCGGGGGGGGCAGTTCGCAGTATTTT
CASSLVVSGGGSSQYF
>TRBV29-1|TRBJ1-3|TRBD1|many
TGCAGCGTTCAGGGGGTCTCTGGAAACACCATATATTTT
CSVQGVSGNTIYF
>TRBV7-9|TRBJ1-2|-|many
TGTGCCAGCAGCTTAGAGGCATTTTATGGCTACACCTTC
CASSLEAFYGYTF
>TRBV7-9|TRBJ2-1|TRBD1|many
TGTGCCAGCAGCGCCGGGACAGGGAGAATAAATGAGCAGTTCTTC
CASSAGTGRINEQFF
>TRBV29-1|TRBJ1-2|-|-
TGCAGCGTGCCGGGGCAGATACCCGGGAGCTACACCTTC
CSVPGQIPGSYTF
>TRBV12-3/TRBV12-4|TRBJ1-5|-|many
TGTGCCAGCAGTACAGAGAACCCAAATCAGCCCCAGCATTTT
CASSTENPNQPQHF
>TRBV24-1|TRBJ1-2|-|-
TGTGCCACCAGTGATTTTGGCCGGAACTATGGCTACACCTTC
CATSDFGRNYGYTF
>TRBV24-1|TRBJ1-2|-|many
TGTGCCACCAGTGGAGGGTTCAACTATGGCTACACCTTC
CATSGGFNYGYTF
>TRBV5-1|TRBJ2-3|TRBD2|-
TGCGCCAGCAGCTCGCTAGCGGGGGTCACAGATACGCAGTATTTT
CASSSLAGVTDTQYF
>TRBV29-1|TRBJ2-7|-|once
TGCAGCTTGGGTTTCGCATACGAGCAGTACTTC
CSLGFAYEQYF
>TRBV7-2|TRBJ2-3|-|many
TGTGCCAGCAGCGCCGCCTATGATACGCAGTATTTT
CASSAAYDTQYF
>TRBV6-5|TRBJ2-7|-|many
TGTGCCAGCAGTACCCTCTCCGGGCGCGAGCAGTACTTC
CASSTLSGREQYF
>TRBV4-3|TRBJ2-3|-|many
TGCGCCAGCAGCCAAGATAGGAGCGACTACACAGATACGCAGTATTTT
CASSQDRSDYTDTQYF
>TRBV2|TRBJ2-1|TRBD2|many
TGTGCCAGCAGTTATCAAGGACTAGCGGGGGGTGATGAGCAGTTCTTC
CASSYQGLAGGDEQFF